This TCR beta chain stems from a study of T cell responses to AZD1222 COVID-19 vaccine (TCRdb year 2021). Regarding the complete study: AZD1222 recipients with second doses at about 4 weeks or about 12 weeks were pooled, because spike-specific TCR depth and breadth did not differ between schedules. A total of approximately 230 trial participants underwent TCR sequencing, of whom 207 received two doses of AZD1222 and about 26 received two doses of the MenACWY control vaccine. Enrollment into the trials was organized by age into subgroups of 18-55, 56-69 and 70-plus years, and those subgroups contained 148, 28 and 57 TCR-sequenced participants, respectively.

Sample time point, as interpreted from the label and publication: baseline before first vaccination. The vaccinee samples were drawn from two UK trials, COV001 and COV002, one of which was a single-blind randomized controlled phase 2/3 trial testing AZD1222 (ChAdOx1 nCoV-19) in healthy adults. For TCRbeta chain sequencing, PBMC samples from trial participants were taken at day 0 and at day 28 after the second dose. This clone was detected only a few times. Its antigen is currently not known. No much larger clone exists at a distance of one base, and base qualities are not known. The CDR3 regions of human TCRbeta chains were analyzed by immunosequencing. The authors processed their data as follows. Repertoire TCRs were matched against a reference library of SARS-CoV-2-specific TCRs generated with the MIRA antigen-specificity platform. Breadth was defined as the fraction of unique TCRs that were SARS-CoV-2-associated. Depth was defined as the fraction of total T cells that were SARS-CoV-2-associated. Using the MIRA data, each spike-specific TCR was assigned both to the spike region to which the TCR was reactive and to a CD4 or CD8 class. Log10-transformed breadth and depth values were compared by one-way ANOVA with Sidak's multiple comparisons tests. TCRdb mirrors the immuneACCESS table, restricted to in-frame sequences. Some clones are absent from its copies; in checked studies, under half trace to an unresolved V gene, and the reason for the others is unknown. V and J calls and clone size are those listed in that table; D and trimming were worked out from the DNA. For this sample there are about 130,000 clones; over 75% appear just once. Of the sample, 10% falls within the top ten clones.

The paper's findings and limits, for the study overall: The whole spike protein was spanned by vaccine-associated CD4 TCRs, and dominant responses were seen in regions 160-218 and 743-854. Only five to seven AZD1222 recipients were SARS-CoV-2 seropositive at baseline, limiting conclusions about previously exposed vaccinees. In the small 56-69-year group, the increase in depth fell short of significance, most likely because of low power. Participants were mostly white British and included more females than males, and it was suggested by the authors that clonal diversity may have been underestimated. Because no day 14 peak-response samples were available, repertoires were characterized only after the peak T cell response. Epitopes outside the regions mutated in the B.1.351 and B.1.1.7 variants were reportedly recognized by nearly half of the unique spike-specific TCRs. A significant rise in spike-specific TCR breadth and depth was observed after two AZD1222 doses relative to day 0 and relative to MenACWY recipients.

Via the germline V gene, CDR1 is SGHRS and CDR2 YFSETQ. V lost 1 base and J lost 0 bases; the stretch between them is 10 bases long. Its CDR3 holds 16 amino acids, cysteine through phenylalanine. Only the CDR3 portion is preserved as DNA: 48 bases, with reading frame beginning at the first base. The specimen comprised peripheral blood, sampled on day 0 of AZD1222 vaccination. This sequence uses TRBV5-1 and TRBJ1-4; no D gene is confidently identified. The source of this sequence is an adult in good health. The CDR3 reads as follows: CASSLRQVATNEKLFF. The DNA sequence is given as TGCGCCAGCAGCTTGCGTCAGGTTGCAACTAATGAAAAACTGTTTTTT.